This TCR beta chain originates from a study of shared clonotypes between healthy human individuals. Remarks on this clone: Its antigen is as yet unknown.

Study conclusions and caveats: Memory subsets had estimated richness that was generally smaller than that of naive subsets.

The method was immunoSEQ multiplex PCR; TCRdb's version includes in-frame clones alone and lacks a portion of them. The repertoire holds approximately 2.5 million clones, with around nine tenths as singletons. The CDR3 covers 11 residues. The V gene's germline CDR1 is MNHEY and CDR2 SVGAGI. The rearrangement uses TRBV6-5 and TRBJ2-5, with D perhaps matching TRBD1 (6 bases). Judging by the DNA end, TRBJ2-7 fits better; the J call may be wrong. Sequencing input: naive CD4+ T cells sorted from blood. The subset was: CD45RA+ positively selected. This TCR was sampled from a man between 18 and 29 years old in good health. DNA for the CDR3: TGTGCCAGCGGACAGAACTACGAGCAGTACTTC. Its protein is CASGQNYEQYF.